The 26 T cell receptor beta chains presented below share a single source sample, sequenced in a study of control samples from healthy donors and cancer patients. The repertoire was sequenced with immunoSEQ multiplex PCR; TCRdb's copy has only in-frame clones and lacks some. Among roughly 120,000 clones listed, 85% to 90% were seen once. Material for sequencing was PBMCs. These receptors were collected from a woman aged 50 to 65 with colorectal cancer.

V is TRBV7-3 and J is TRBJ2-2; 10 bases are shared with TRBD2. Looked up from germline, CDR1 is SGHTA and CDR2 is FQGTGA. V was clipped by 4 bases and J by 0 bases; unmatched bases: 11. The CDR3 loop spans 19 amino acids. The CDR3 protein is CASSSRGVSGRTNTGELFF. The DNA for the CDR3 is TGTGCCAGCAGCTCCCGCGGGGTTAGCGGGAGGACGAACACCGGGGAGCTGTTTTTT. Based on the CDR3 plus reference TRBV7-3 and TRBJ2-2, the full variable domain is GAGVSQTPSNKVTEKGKYVELRCDPISGHTALYWYRQSLGQGPEFLIYFQGTGAADDSGLPNDRFFAVRPEGSVSTLKIQRTERGDSAVYLCASSSRGVSGRTNTGELFFGEGSRLTVL.

The genes are TRBV19 and TRBJ2-7; no reliable D call. CDR1 is LNHDA, CDR2 SQIVND, per germline (reference sequence). This CDR3 region has 13 residues. Trimming left V 5 bases short and J 5 bases short, with 13 bases between. The CDR3 region is CASSGPPSDEQYF. In DNA form, the CDR3 reads TGTGCCAGTAGTGGACCCCCTTCAGACGAGCAGTACTTC.

The chain couples TRBV29-1 to TRBJ2-1, with 12 bases that match TRBD2. Losses at the gene ends were 7 bases for V and 6 bases for J; bases not matched to a gene: 1. Germline V lookup: CDR1 SQVTM, CDR2 ANQGSEA. There are 12 residues in the CDR3. The CDR3 DNA is TGCAGCGCGGGACTAGCGGGCAATGAGCAGTTCTTC. It codes for CSAGLAGNEQFF.

The V gene is TRBV4-1, the J gene TRBJ1-5; possibly TRBD1 for D (5 bases). Germline V gene data show CDR1 as MGHRA and CDR2 as YSYEKL. CDR3 length equals 15 residues. The V end lost 4 bases, the J end lost 3 bases, and 13 bases lay between the germline ends. DNA for the CDR3: TGCGCCAGCAGCCGGCTGGGACCGACCAATCAGCCCCAGCATTTT. The encoded protein is CASSRLGPTNQPQHF.

The rearrangement uses TRBV27 and TRBJ1-3; tentatively, D is TRBD1 (6 bases). Trimming removed 8 bases from V and 8 bases from J, with 19 bases in between. This CDR3 comprises 14 residues. From germline, CDR1 is MNHEY and CDR2 SMNVEV (reference sequence). The CDR3: CASGNSGARDTIYF. For the CDR3, the DNA is TGTGCCAGCGGAAACTCGGGGGCCAGAGACACCATATATTTT.

The gene calls are TRBV7-9 and TRBJ2-7; 9 nucleotides match TRBD1. Germline V gene sequence: CDR1 SEHNR, CDR2 FQNEAQ (reference sequence). Unmatched junction bases numbered 13, after V lost 5 bases and J lost 5 bases. This CDR3 is built from 16 residues. CDR3: CASSTYVGQGSHEQYF. The CDR3 coding sequence is TGTGCCAGCAGCACTTATGTCGGACAGGGGTCCCACGAGCAGTACTTC.

The chain recombines TRBV2 with TRBJ2-1; 10 bases are shared with TRBD1. The CDR3 runs to 14 residues. CDR1 is SNHLY, CDR2 FYNNEI, per germline. V dropped 6 bases and J dropped 9; count of bases not matched to a gene: 8. CDR3 region: CASSRGTGAAEQFF. The CDR3 nucleotides are TGTGCCAGCAGCCGCGGGACAGGGGCGGCTGAGCAGTTCTTC.

The CDR3 region is CASSLMEAHEQYF. In DNA, the CDR3 is TGTGCCAGCAGCTTAATGGAAGCCCACGAGCAGTACTTC. The chain has TRBV7-2 and TRBJ2-7; D unresolved. With 2 bases removed from V and 5 bases from J, the gap between germline ends came to 10 bases. Per germline, CDR1 SGHTA and CDR2 FQGNSA. The CDR3 is made up of 13 amino acids.

With regard to this clone: In the same sample, other DNA sequences code for this CDR3. The chain combines TRBV27 with TRBJ1-1; possible D gene TRBD1, 6 bases. Trimming cost V 0 bases and J 8 bases, with 22 bases left between them. The length of the CDR3 is 17 residues. The germline CDR1 and CDR2 sequences are MNHEY and SMNVEV (reference sequence). CDR3 coding DNA: TGTGCCAGCAGTTTATCGTGGGAAACAGGGCTAGGACCCGAAGCTTTCTTT. Amino acid sequence: CASSLSWETGLGPEAFF.

The chain carries TRBV6-5 and TRBJ1-2, with D possibly TRBD1 on 6 matching bases. V lost 7 bases, J lost 3 bases, and 15 bases lay in between. The CDR3 spans 14 residues. Germline CDR1 and CDR2: MNHEY and SVGAGI. CDR3 coding DNA: TGTGCCAGCAACAGGGATAGCTCGGACTATGGCTACACCTTC. Encoded protein: CASNRDSSDYGYTF.

This clone has only one observation. The chain has TRBV5-1 and TRBJ2-1; 8 bases agree with TRBD1. V lost 0 bases, J lost 8 bases, and 7 bases stayed unmatched. CDR3 size: 15 residues. Germline V lookup: CDR1 SGHRS, CDR2 YFSETQ. DNA for the CDR3: TGCGCCAGCAGCTTGGAGGACAGGGTGTCCGATGAGCAGTTCTTC. It translates to CASSLEDRVSDEQFF.

The J gene is TRBJ2-7, the V gene TRBV5-1; 11 bases match TRBD2. V shed 0 bases, J shed 5 bases, and the junction held 7 bases outside the gene matches. The CDR3 is 16 amino acids. Germline CDR1 reads SGHRS; CDR2 reads YFSETQ. The CDR3 reads CASSLVTSGSRNEQYF. The DNA for the CDR3 is TGCGCCAGCAGCTTGGTTACTAGCGGGAGTAGAAACGAGCAGTACTTC.

This clone appeared a single time. V and J are TRBV2 and TRBJ2-2; no reliable D call. The CDR3 runs 13 residues. Trimming pared 2 bases from V and 7 bases from J, leaving 8 bases between. Germline V gives CDR1 SNHLY, CDR2 FYNNEI. CDR3 protein: CASSESWVGELFF. DNA of the CDR3: TGTGCCAGCAGTGAATCTTGGGTCGGGGAGCTGTTTTTT. Using reference TRBV2 and TRBJ2-2 for the parts outside the CDR3, the full variable domain is EPEVTQTPSHQVTQMGQEVILRCVPISNHLYFYWYRQILGQKVEFLVSFYNNEISEKSEIFDDQFSVERPDGSNFTLKIRSTKLEDSAMYFCASSESWVGELFFGEGSRLTVL.

The chain joins TRBV10-3 to TRBJ1-2; 12 bases are a match to TRBD1. The CDR3 is 15 residues long. Germline loops: CDR1 ENHRY, CDR2 SYGVKD. Trimming took 11 bases from V and 7 from J; bases not matched to a gene: 14. The CDR3 spells CAASGTGGVGRGYTF. The CDR3 DNA reads TGTGCCGCCTCCGGGACAGGGGGCGTGGGCCGTGGCTACACCTTC.

This clone was seen only once. The gene calls are TRBV6-6 and TRBJ2-5, with a tentative D call TRBD2 (5 bases). The V end was cut by 8 bases, the J end by 4 bases, with 11 bases between. Germline-derived CDR1 and CDR2 are MNHNY and SVGAGI (reference sequence). CDR3 length equals 12 residues. The CDR3 is CASSSGSETQYF. CDR3 nucleotide sequence: TGTGCCAGCTCGTCGGGATCAGAGACCCAGTACTTC.

V and J are TRBV11-3 and TRBJ2-1, with D possibly matching TRBD2 (6 bases). V gave up 5 bases and J gave up 13 bases, with 24 bases separating them. Germline V gene lookup returns CDR1 SGHNT and CDR2 YENEEA. CDR3 length equals 15 residues. The CDR3 protein is CASSVSGATSINQFF. CDR3 DNA: TGTGCCAGCAGCGTTAGCGGCGCCACGAGCATAAACCAGTTCTTC.

The chain uses TRBV19 and TRBJ2-1, with TRBD2 matching over 12 bases. The CDR3 contains 18 residues. Unmatched junction bases numbered 7, after V lost 4 bases and J lost 0 bases. Germline V gene data show CDR1 as LNHDA and CDR2 as SQIVND (reference sequence). CDR3 sequence: CASSTRTSGVSSYNEQFF. CDR3 DNA: TGTGCCAGTAGTACTCGGACTAGCGGGGTGAGCTCCTACAATGAGCAGTTCTTC.

V gene TRBV3-1 (or the pseudogene TRBV3-2) combines with J gene TRBJ2-5; 11 nucleotides match TRBD1. This CDR3 contains 15 residues. The ends lost 6 bases at V and 3 bases at J; junction bases unmatched: 6. Germline V lookup: CDR1 LGHDT, CDR2 YNNKEL (reference sequence). CDR3 residues: CASRRPGQGEETQYF. In DNA form, the CDR3 reads TGTGCCAGCAGACGTCCGGGACAGGGGGAAGAGACCCAGTACTTC.

This clone has a single count. The rearrangement links TRBV7-3 to TRBJ2-6; D is ambiguous. The length of the CDR3 is 16 residues. Trimming left V 4 bases short and J 0 bases short, with 10 bases between. CDR1 SGHTA and CDR2 FQGTGA come from the germline V gene. In DNA, the CDR3 is TGTGCCAGCAGCTCCAGACCTGGCTCTGGGGCCAACGTCCTGACTTTC. This gives the protein CASSSRPGSGANVLTF.

The CDR3 reads CASAQSAGSYNEQFF. CDR3 in DNA: TGTGCCAGTGCCCAAAGCGCCGGCTCCTACAATGAGCAGTTCTTC. The rearrangement joins TRBV19 to TRBJ2-1; the D is unclear. The CDR3 length is 15 residues. Germline-derived CDR1 and CDR2 are LNHDA and SQIVND (reference sequence). V lost 8 bases to trimming and J lost 0 bases, with 14 bases between them.

The gene calls are TRBV7-2 and TRBJ2-7; 8 bases agree with TRBD1. The V segment lost 5 bases and the J segment 0 bases; nucleotides outside the gene matches: 9. Germline values: CDR1 SGHTA, CDR2 FQGNSA. The CDR3 covers 16 residues. The CDR3 reads CASSAHPQGGSYEQYF. The DNA of the CDR3 is TGTGCCAGCAGCGCCCACCCACAGGGGGGCTCCTACGAGCAGTACTTC.

The V call is TRBV5-1, the J call TRBJ2-5, with D possibly being TRBD2 (5 bases). Germline CDR1 is SGHRS and CDR2 is YFSETQ. Trimming pared 0 bases from V and 1 base from J, leaving 13 bases between. There are 16 residues in the CDR3. The CDR3 bases are TGCGCCAGCAGCTTGGGTATTGGAGAGGGCCAAGAGACCCAGTACTTC. It codes for CASSLGIGEGQETQYF.

The J gene is TRBJ1-2, the V gene TRBV3-1 (or the pseudogene TRBV3-2), with TRBD1 as a possible D gene (5 bases). V lost 4 bases and J 4 bases, leaving 10 bases between the germline ends. This CDR3 is built from 13 residues. Looked up from germline, CDR1 is LGHDT and CDR2 is YNNKEL (reference sequence). The chain's CDR3 is CASSPWGTYGYTF. DNA of the CDR3: TGTGCCAGCAGCCCATGGGGGACCTATGGCTACACCTTC.

The chain joins TRBV2 to TRBJ2-1, with D perhaps matching TRBD2 (5 bases). The germline V gene encodes CDR1 SNHLY and CDR2 FYNNEI. The CDR3 totals 15 residues. V dropped 6 bases and J dropped 4 bases, with 16 bases sitting between them. CDR3 in amino acids: CASRPGFQSYNEQFF. In nucleotides, the CDR3 is TGTGCCAGCAGACCGGGATTTCAATCATACAATGAGCAGTTCTTC.

This clone showed up just once. The chain is built from TRBV15 and TRBJ1-3; possibly TRBD1 for D (5 bases). This CDR3 has 15 residues. Germline V gene lookup returns CDR1 LNHNV and CDR2 YYDKDF (reference sequence). With 0 bases removed from V and 4 bases from J, the gap between germline ends came to 10 bases. The CDR3 coding sequence is TGTGCCACCAGCAGAGATGGGGCGGGGGGAAACACCATATATTTT. This translates into CATSRDGAGGNTIYF.

V and J are TRBV28 and TRBJ1-4; TRBD1 matches at 9 bases. Germline V gives CDR1 MDHEN, CDR2 SYDVKM. The CDR3 totals 13 residues. J lost 8 bases, V lost 10 bases, and 8 bases had no gene match. The CDR3 nucleotides are TGTGCCACCCTGGACAGGGGTACCGAAAAACTGTTTTTT. Its translation is CATLDRGTEKLFF.